One and the same sample provided the 18 T cell receptor beta chains below, sequenced in a study of blood T cell repertoires in COVID-19. This table comes from immunoSEQ multiplex PCR, and its TCRdb copy is limited to in-frame clones, with some not included. The sample lists hundreds of thousands of clones, approximately 88% occurring once. The sequencing input was PBMCs or T cells enriched from blood (not recorded which). Receptor source: a woman younger than 30 who had recovered from COVID-19.

The genes are TRBV5-6 and TRBJ1-2; D possibly corresponds to TRBD1 (5 bases). Trimming left V 0 bases short and J 4 bases short, with 7 bases between. Looked up from germline, CDR1 is SGHDT and CDR2 is YYEEEE. CDR3 length: 13 amino acids. The CDR3 protein is CASSLETAYGYTF. The DNA of the CDR3 is TGTGCCAGCAGCTTGGAGACAGCCTATGGCTACACCTTC.

With respect to this clone: This CDR3 is also generated by other DNA sequences in the sample. V gene TRBV28 combines with J gene TRBJ1-3, with 11 bases fitting TRBD1. The V gene end was trimmed by 4 bases and the J gene end by 1 base; junction bases not matched to a gene: 3. Germline values: CDR1 MDHEN, CDR2 SYDVKM. This CDR3 contains 16 residues. This chain's CDR3 is CASSSGQGVSGNTIYF. The CDR3 nucleotides read TGTGCCAGCAGTTCGGGACAGGGGGTTTCTGGAAACACCATATATTTT.

The V gene is TRBV2, the J gene TRBJ2-7, with D possibly matching TRBD1 (5 bases). The CDR3 is 12 amino acids. Trimming pared 11 bases from V and 0 bases from J, leaving 11 bases between. Germline CDR1 reads SNHLY; CDR2 reads FYNNEI. CDR3 in amino acids: CAGARNSYEQYF. The CDR3 DNA is TGTGCCGGGGCTAGAAACTCCTACGAGCAGTACTTC. Supplemented by reference TRBV2 and TRBJ2-7, the full variable domain reads EPEVTQTPSHQVTQMGQEVILRCVPISNHLYFYWYRQILGQKVEFLVSFYNNEISEKSEIFDDQFSVERPDGSNFTLKIRSTKLEDSAMYFCAGARNSYEQYFGPGTRLTVT.

The genes are TRBV15 and TRBJ1-1; possible D gene TRBD1, 5 bases. Germline assignment: CDR1 LNHNV and CDR2 YYDKDF (reference sequence). Trimming removed 2 bases from V and 1 base from J, with 11 bases in between. The CDR3 consists of 15 residues. The DNA for the CDR3 is TGTGCCACCAGCAGAATCATTCAGGGGAACACTGAAGCTTTCTTT. Translating gives CATSRIIQGNTEAFF.

The CDR3 bases are TGTGCCAGCAGCTTAGGTGGTCAGTCCACAGATACGCAGTATTTT. Translating gives CASSLGGQSTDTQYF. The V and J genes are TRBV7-3 and TRBJ2-3; no firm D call. The CDR3 is 15 residues long. Trimming removed 2 bases at V and 2 bases at J, with 11 bases between. Germline V lookup: CDR1 SGHTA, CDR2 FQGTGA.

The J gene is TRBJ2-3, the V gene TRBV7-3, with TRBD2 matching 14 bases. There are 18 residues in the CDR3. CDR1 and CDR2 from the germline V gene are SGHTA and FQGTGA. V gave up 3 bases and J gave up 1 base; unmatched junction bases: 6. The CDR3 bases are TGTGCCAGCAGCTTGACTAGCGGGGGGGCCTACGGCACAGATACGCAGTATTTT. Translated, it gives CASSLTSGGAYGTDTQYF.

The J gene is TRBJ1-3, the V gene TRBV2; 8 positions match TRBD1. Trimming took 6 bases from V and 3 from J; bases not matched to a gene: 7. The CDR3 length is 15 residues. Germline V gene sequence: CDR1 SNHLY, CDR2 FYNNEI. The CDR3 protein is CASSSRGLGGNTIYF. For the CDR3, the DNA is TGTGCCAGCAGCAGCAGGGGGCTTGGTGGAAACACCATATATTTT.

This clone came up many times. This sequence joins TRBV19 and TRBJ2-7; 8 bases line up with TRBD1. Germline V lookup: CDR1 LNHDA, CDR2 SQIVND (reference sequence). V shed 7 bases and J 7 bases; nucleotides not matched to a gene: 12. The CDR3 has 14 amino acids. The CDR3 region is CASTERDRPNEQYF. DNA of the CDR3: TGTGCCAGTACCGAACGGGACAGGCCTAATGAGCAGTACTTC.

This chain links TRBV28 with TRBJ2-6, with D maybe TRBD1 (6 bases). CDR1 is MDHEN, CDR2 SYDVKM, per germline. The CDR3 consists of 17 residues. Trimming took 6 bases from V and 2 from J, leaving 17 bases between them. CDR3 sequence reads: CASRDRPIIPGANVLTF. The CDR3 bases are TGTGCCAGCAGGGACAGACCCATCATCCCTGGGGCCAACGTCCTGACTTTC.

The chain employs TRBV6-2 or TRBV6-3 and TRBJ2-7; 7 bases match TRBD2. The germline V gene encodes CDR1 MNHEY and CDR2 SVGEGT. V lost 4 bases and J lost 6; bases outside the gene matches: 3. This CDR3 has 12 amino acids. The CDR3 region has the DNA TGTGCCAGCAGTTGGACTAGGGGCGAGCAGTACTTC. Protein product: CASSWTRGEQYF.

The chain uses TRBV7-3 and TRBJ2-5, with 7 positions matching TRBD1. The junction had 2 bases not matched to a gene; V was cut back by 5 bases and J by 2 bases. Germline loops: CDR1 SGHTA, CDR2 FQGTGA. This CDR3 comprises 13 residues. The CDR3 here is CASSPGQQETQYF. DNA of the CDR3: TGTGCCAGCAGCCCGGGACAGCAAGAGACCCAGTACTTC.

About this clone: The junction does not match germline at one end; this may be a read error. V usage is TRBV28 and J usage is TRBJ1-1; D not resolved. The CDR3 has 11 amino acids. CDR1 is MDHEN, CDR2 SYDVKM, per germline. The CDR3 DNA is TGTGCCAGCAGCCGCAACAGTGAAGCTTTCTTT. Translated: CASSRNSEAFF.

This clone was observed a single time. The rearrangement uses TRBV3-1 (or the pseudogene TRBV3-2) and TRBJ2-3; 9 bases are shared with TRBD1. V trimming: 4 bases; J trimming: 4 bases; junction bases outside the gene matches: 9. The germline V gene has CDR1 LGHDT and CDR2 YNNKEL (reference sequence). The CDR3 is made up of 16 amino acids. CDR3 bases: TGTGCCAGCAGCCCCGGGACAGGGTCATCGGCAGATACGCAGTATTTT. Translated, it gives CASSPGTGSSADTQYF.

The V and J genes are TRBV14 and TRBJ1-4, with no clear D. There are 16 residues in the CDR3. Looked up from germline, CDR1 is SGHDN and CDR2 is FVKESK. V lost 1 base and J 0 bases, leaving 9 bases between the germline ends. CDR3 bases: TGTGCCAGCAGCCAAGCGGTAGTTGCAACTAATGAAAAACTGTTTTTT. It specifies CASSQAVVATNEKLFF. Variable domain in full (rest from reference TRBV14 and TRBJ1-4): EAGVTQFPSHSVIEKGQTVTLRCDPISGHDNLYWYRRVMGKEIKFLLHFVKESKQDESGMPNNRFLAERTGGTYSTLKVQPAELEDSGVYFCASSQAVVATNEKLFFGSGTQLSVL.

The V gene is TRBV11-3, the J gene TRBJ2-1; TRBD1 is a possible D gene (6 bases). The V gene lost 3 bases and the J gene lost 0 bases, with 9 bases spanning the gap. The CDR3 length is 15 residues. From germline, CDR1 is SGHNT and CDR2 YENEEA. CDR3 region: CASSLGHSSYNEQFF. In nucleotides, the CDR3 is TGTGCCAGCAGCTTGGGACACAGCTCCTACAATGAGCAGTTCTTC.

V and J are TRBV11-2 and TRBJ2-3; 7 nucleotides agree with TRBD2. V gave up 1 base and J gave up 5 bases; unmatched junction bases: 9. The CDR3 is 16 amino acids. In germline, CDR1 is SGHAT, CDR2 FQNNGV. The CDR3 nucleotides read TGTGCCAGCAGCTTAGGAGGGGCGGGAGCTGGAGATACGCAGTATTTT. Translation gives CASSLGGAGAGDTQYF. Combining the CDR3 with reference TRBV11-2 and TRBJ2-3 gives the whole variable domain EAGVAQSPRYKIIEKRQSVAFWCNPISGHATLYWYQQILGQGPKLLIQFQNNGVVDDSQLPKDRFSAERLKGVDSTLKIQPAKLEDSAVYLCASSLGGAGAGDTQYFGPGTRLTVL.

This clone was detected only once. This chain links TRBV29-1 with TRBJ2-1; no definite D call. This CDR3 is built from 10 residues. Per the germline V gene, CDR1 is SQVTM and CDR2 is ANQGSEA. Trimming pared 6 bases from V and 10 bases from J, leaving 10 bases between. The CDR3 region is CSVNTAEQFF. As DNA, the CDR3 is TGCAGCGTGAATACAGCAGAGCAGTTCTTC.

The chain joins TRBV28 to TRBJ2-3, with no clear D. Germline CDR1 and CDR2: MDHEN and SYDVKM. V lost 3 bases and J 4 bases, leaving 11 bases between the germline ends. The CDR3 extends over 14 amino acids. The CDR3 spells CASSFTVVADTQYF. The CDR3 bases are TGTGCCAGCAGTTTTACAGTCGTCGCAGATACGCAGTATTTT. The complete variable domain, with remaining parts taken from reference TRBV28 and TRBJ2-3, reads DVKVTQSSRYLVKRTGEKVFLECVQDMDHENMFWYRQDPGLGLRLIYFSYDVKMKEKGDIPEGYSVSREKKERFSLILESASTNQTSMYLCASSFTVVADTQYFGPGTRLTVL.